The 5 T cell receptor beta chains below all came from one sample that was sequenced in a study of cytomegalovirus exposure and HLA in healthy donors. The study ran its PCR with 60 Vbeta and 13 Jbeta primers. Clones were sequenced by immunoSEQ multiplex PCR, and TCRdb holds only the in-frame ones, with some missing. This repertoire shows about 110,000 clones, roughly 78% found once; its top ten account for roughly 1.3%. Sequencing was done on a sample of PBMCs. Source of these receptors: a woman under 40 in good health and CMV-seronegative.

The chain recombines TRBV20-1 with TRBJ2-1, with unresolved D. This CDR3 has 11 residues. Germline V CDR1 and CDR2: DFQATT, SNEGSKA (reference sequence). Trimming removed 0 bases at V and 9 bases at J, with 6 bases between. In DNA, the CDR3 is TGCAGTGCTAGAGATCTCCTTGAGCAGTTCTTC. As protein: CSARDLLEQFF.

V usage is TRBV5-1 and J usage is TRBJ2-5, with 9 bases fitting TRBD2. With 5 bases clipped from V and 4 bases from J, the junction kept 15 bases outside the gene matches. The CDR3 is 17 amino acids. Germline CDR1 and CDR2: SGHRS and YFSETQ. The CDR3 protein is CASSEFSSGGTRETQYF. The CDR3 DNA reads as TGCGCCAGCAGTGAATTTTCCAGCGGGGGGACCCGAGAGACCCAGTACTTC.

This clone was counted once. The CDR3 nucleotides are TGTGCCAGCAGTTACTCGATAGAGGGGGCGGGGACCCAGTACTTC. Amino acid sequence: CASSYSIEGAGTQYF. This chain links TRBV6-6 with TRBJ2-5, with 7 nucleotides matching TRBD1. Germline V gives CDR1 MNHNY, CDR2 SVGAGI (reference sequence). Trimming cost V 0 bases and J 7 bases; bases outside gene matches: 8. The CDR3 has 15 amino acids.

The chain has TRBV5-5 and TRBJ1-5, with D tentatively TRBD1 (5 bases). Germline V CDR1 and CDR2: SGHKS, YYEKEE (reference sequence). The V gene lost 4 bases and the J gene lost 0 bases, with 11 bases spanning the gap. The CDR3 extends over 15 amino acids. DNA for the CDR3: TGTGCCAGCAGCCAAGACAGTTTTAGCAATCAGCCCCAGCATTTT. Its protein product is CASSQDSFSNQPQHF.

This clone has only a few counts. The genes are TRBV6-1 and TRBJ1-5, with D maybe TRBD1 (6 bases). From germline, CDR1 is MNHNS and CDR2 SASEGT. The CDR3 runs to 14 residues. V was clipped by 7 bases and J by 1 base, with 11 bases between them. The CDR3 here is CASNRASSNQPQHF. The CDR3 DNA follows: TGTGCCAGCAACAGGGCGTCAAGCAATCAGCCCCAGCATTTT.